The 5 T cell receptor beta chains below come from one sample, sequenced in a study of blood T cell repertoires in COVID-19. Repertoires were generated with immunoSEQ multiplex PCR, while TCRdb's copy carries only in-frame clones and drops some. The table includes some 300,000 clones, 90% detected once. Sequencing was carried out using peripheral blood. These receptors all stem from a middle-aged woman with COVID-19, enrolled during active disease.

This clone was picked up one time. The chain is built from TRBV5-1 and TRBJ1-5; D remains ambiguous. CDR1 is SGHRS, CDR2 YFSETQ, per germline. Trimming removed 0 bases at V and 2 bases at J, with 9 bases between. The CDR3 runs 15 residues. The CDR3 sequence is CASSLGTVGNQPQHF. CDR3 bases: TGCGCCAGCAGCTTGGGCACAGTGGGCAATCAGCCCCAGCATTTT.

The chain recombines TRBV19 with TRBJ2-4; D possibly corresponds to TRBD2 (6 bases). The CDR3 spans 16 residues. CDR1 is LNHDA, CDR2 SQIVND, per germline (reference sequence). V was cut by 2 bases and J by 0 bases, with 11 bases left in between. CDR3 nucleotides: TGTGCCAGTAGTATAACTAGGGGACTAGCCAAAAACATTCAGTACTTC. It translates to CASSITRGLAKNIQYF.

The chain has TRBV4-2 and TRBJ2-1; maybe TRBD2 (5 bases). V was pared by 6 bases and J by 0 bases, with 12 bases between. Germline-derived CDR1 and CDR2 are LGHNA and YNFKEQ. The CDR3 runs 15 residues. CDR3 region: CASRVARGSYNEQFF. CDR3 bases: TGTGCCAGCAGGGTTGCCCGGGGCTCCTACAATGAGCAGTTCTTC.

The rearrangement joins TRBV3-1 (or the pseudogene TRBV3-2) to TRBJ2-1; D is unclear. The ends were cut back, 4 bases at V and 4 bases at J, with 8 bases in the middle. From germline, CDR1 is LGHDT and CDR2 YNNKEL (reference sequence). The CDR3 has 13 amino acids. The CDR3 region is CASSPNWYNEQFF. DNA of the CDR3: TGTGCCAGCAGCCCGAACTGGTACAATGAGCAGTTCTTC.

V and J are TRBV29-1 and TRBJ2-1, with D possibly being TRBD1 (6 bases). Germline CDR1 SQVTM, CDR2 ANQGSEA. The CDR3 totals 15 residues. V lost 6 bases and J lost 0, with 15 bases in between. This chain's CDR3 is CSVRARGSSYNEQFF. DNA of the CDR3: TGCAGCGTGCGAGCTAGGGGGAGCTCCTACAATGAGCAGTTCTTC.